The source of this T cell receptor beta chain is a study of CD8+ T cells in alopecia areata. Overall study results and limits: It was observed that many expanded lesional clones persisted in scalp and blood during tofacitinib. Scalp clonality dropped significantly under tofacitinib, as did expanded CD8+ top-100 clones.

Following RNA extraction, reverse transcription yielded cDNA that acted as the sequencing template. Generated by immunoSEQ multiplex PCR, the TCRdb table keeps only in-frame clones and is missing some. Of about 180,000 clones in the sample, about 55% were seen once. Treatment indicated: oral pan-JAK inhibitor, 5-10 mg twice daily. Only a few counts were recorded for this clone. As yet, its antigen is unknown. The source material was CD8+ T cells sorted from blood, sampled at week 24, from a patient treated with tofacitinib. This sequence was found in a human donor with alopecia areata.

CDR3 amino acids: CASSPGGSDTQYF. CDR3 nucleotides: TGTGCCAGCAGCCCCGGAGGGTCAGATACGCAGTATTTT. This chain links TRBV5-6 with TRBJ2-3, with D possibly TRBD2 on 6 matching bases. Trimming pared 4 bases from V and 4 bases from J, leaving 10 bases between. The CDR3 is made up of 13 amino acids. The germline gives CDR1 SGHDT, CDR2 YYEEEE.